A single sample is the source of the 27 T cell receptor beta chains below, sequenced in a study of human T cells and chemical hapten exposure. TCRdb re-analysed the RACE reads in MiXCR, keeping a single row per CDR3 protein. The table includes about 84,000 distinct CDR3 sequences, about 10% detected once. The sample's time point: patch test 3, about 24 weeks after DPC sensitization. Described treatment: therapeutic diphenylcyclopropenone sensitization with weekly scalp DPC. This material consisted of whole blood, taken in connection with sensitization to the hapten diphenylcyclopropenone (DPC). The receptors shown here come from a woman in her forties or fifties with alopecia areata. Some clones in this sample may be carry-over from other donors' samples.

The V and J genes are TRBV7-9 and TRBJ1-1; perhaps TRBD1 as D (6 bases). Germline V gives CDR1 SEHNR, CDR2 FQNEAQ (reference sequence). V lost 5 bases and J lost 1, with 11 bases in between. CDR3 length: 14 residues. The CDR3 DNA reads as TGTGCCAGCAGCCTACAACAGGGGAACACTGAAGCTTTCTTT. It is translated as CASSLQQGNTEAFF.

This clonotype was counted many times. The chain couples TRBV2 to TRBJ1-4; 7 bases fit TRBD1. The CDR3 runs 14 residues. V shed 3 bases and J 7 bases; nucleotides not matched to a gene: 5. Germline-derived CDR1 and CDR2 are SNHLY and FYNNEI. The CDR3 nucleotides read TGTGCCAGCAGTGATCAGACAGGGTTTGAAAAACTGTTTTTT. Its translation is CASSDQTGFEKLFF. Full variable domain (outside the CDR3, taken from reference TRBV2 and TRBJ1-4): EPEVTQTPSHQVTQMGQEVILRCVPISNHLYFYWYRQILGQKVEFLVSFYNNEISEKSEIFDDQFSVERPDGSNFTLKIRSTKLEDSAMYFCASSDQTGFEKLFFGSGTQLSVL.

This clonotype has at least ten counts. The V call is TRBV6-6, the J call TRBJ1-5, with a weak D call TRBD1 (6 bases). The CDR3 is 13 residues long. The germline V and J ends were trimmed by 6 bases and 4 bases, with 10 bases remaining between them. Per germline, CDR1 MNHNY and CDR2 SVGAGI (reference sequence). CDR3 nucleotides: TGTGCCAGCAGGCCACAGGGTAATCAGCCCCAGCATTTT. Its protein is CASRPQGNQPQHF.

The CDR3: CASSLQEGREEYF. The DNA of the CDR3 is TGTGCCAGCAGCTTACAAGAAGGGAGGGAGGAGTACTTC. The V and J genes are TRBV7-2 and TRBJ2-7; TRBD2 aligns across 7 bases. Germline assignment: CDR1 SGHTA and CDR2 FQGNSA. The CDR3 sequence is 13 residues long. The trim removed 2 bases at V and 11 bases at J, leaving 9 bases unmatched.

This clonotype was counted between two and nine times. The chain is built from TRBV5-4 and TRBJ2-7, with 7 bases fitting TRBD2. With V trimmed by 3 bases and J by 0 bases, 0 bases remained unmatched. The CDR3 consists of 13 residues. Germline CDR1 SGHNT, CDR2 YYREEE (reference sequence). The CDR3 DNA reads as TGTGCCAGCAGCTGGGACTACTCCTACGAGCAGTACTTC. Translated: CASSWDYSYEQYF.

The CDR3 DNA follows: TGTGCCAGCACCCTCGGCGGGGGGCCCCAGCCCCAGCATTTT. Encoded protein: CASTLGGGPQPQHF. This chain uses TRBV6-2 or TRBV6-3 with TRBJ1-5; D possibly corresponds to TRBD1 (6 bases). From germline, CDR1 is MNHEY and CDR2 SVGEGT. The CDR3 length is 14 residues. The V end was cut by 7 bases, the J end by 7 bases, with 17 bases between.

This clonotype has more than one count but fewer than ten. The rearrangement links TRBV20-1 to TRBJ2-1; 9 nucleotides line up with TRBD2. Germline trimming cut 0 bases from V and 7 bases from J; bases unmatched to any gene: 13. Germline lookup yields CDR1 DFQATT and CDR2 SNEGSKA (reference sequence). This CDR3 spans 17 amino acids. This chain's CDR3 is CSARDTVGSGRHNEQFF. In DNA form, the CDR3 reads TGCAGTGCTAGAGATACAGTCGGTAGCGGGAGACATAATGAGCAGTTCTTC.

The V and J genes are TRBV18 and TRBJ2-5; D unclear. The CDR3 covers 12 residues. Per germline, CDR1 KGHSH and CDR2 LQKENI. V was cut by 5 bases and J by 5 bases, with 9 bases left in between. CDR3 region: CASSTPTETQYF. The CDR3 nucleotides are TGTGCCAGCTCAACCCCGACGGAGACCCAGTACTTC.

The V and J genes are TRBV7-2 and TRBJ2-7, with 7 bases that match TRBD1. This CDR3 spans 16 amino acids. Germline assignment: CDR1 SGHTA and CDR2 FQGNSA. Trimming removed 1 base from V and 0 bases from J; junction bases left unmatched: 6. The CDR3 loop reads CASSLGQGLSSYEQYF. CDR3 sequence (DNA): TGTGCCAGCAGCTTAGGACAGGGTTTGAGCTCCTACGAGCAGTACTTC. Full variable domain (outside the CDR3, taken from reference TRBV7-2 and TRBJ2-7): GAGVSQSPSNKVTEKGKDVELRCDPISGHTALYWYRQSLGQGLEFLIYFQGNSAPDKSGLPSDRFSAERTGGSVSTLTIQRTQQEDSAVYLCASSLGQGLSSYEQYFGPGTRLTVT.

This clonotype was detected many times. The chain employs TRBV7-2 and TRBJ1-5; D is unresolved. CDR1 is SGHTA, CDR2 FQGNSA, per germline. CDR3 size: 14 residues. Between the trimmed V and J ends, which lost 4 bases and 4 bases, there was a span of 11 bases. The CDR3 is CASSSQTLNQPQHF. CDR3 bases: TGTGCCAGCAGCTCCCAGACGTTAAATCAGCCCCAGCATTTT.

This clonotype was counted many times. CDR3 residues: CSVEEAWGTEAFF. CDR3 nucleotides: TGCAGCGTTGAAGAGGCTTGGGGAACTGAAGCTTTCTTT. The chain uses TRBV29-1 and TRBJ1-1; D call uncertain. The CDR3 runs 13 residues. V was pared by 0 bases and J by 5 bases, with 10 bases between. CDR1 is SQVTM, CDR2 ANQGSEA, per germline.

This clonotype occurred many times. The chain links TRBV5-5 to TRBJ1-2, with a possible D match to TRBD1 (6 bases). The CDR3 sequence is 13 residues long. Deletions cut 1 base from V and 4 bases from J, with 8 bases between. The germline V gene encodes CDR1 SGHKS and CDR2 YYEKEE (reference sequence). CDR3 residues: CASSLRGGYGYTF. The CDR3 bases are TGTGCCAGCAGCTTGAGAGGGGGCTATGGCTACACCTTC. The full variable domain, completed using reference TRBV5-5 and TRBJ1-2, is DAGVTQSPTHLIKTRGQQVTLRCSPISGHKSVSWYQQVLGQGPQFIFQYYEKEERGRGNFPDRFSARQFPNYSSELNVNALLLGDSALYLCASSLRGGYGYTFGSGTRLTVV.

This clonotype was found a few times. V and J are TRBV27 and TRBJ2-7; possibly TRBD2 for D (7 bases). The CDR3 consists of 14 residues. V lost 5 bases and J lost 7, with 18 bases in between. Germline CDR1 and CDR2: MNHEY and SMNVEV (reference sequence). The CDR3, as DNA: TGTGCCAGCAGTCCCCCCCTAAGGGGGGGGGAGCAGTACTTC. This encodes CASSPPLRGGEQYF.

This clonotype was seen a handful of times. This chain links TRBV7-3 with TRBJ2-3; 15 nucleotides agree with TRBD2. J lost 3 bases, V lost 4 bases, and 5 bases had no gene match. This CDR3 is built from 17 residues. CDR1 and CDR2 (germline): SGHTA, FQGTGA. CDR3 DNA sequence: TGTGCCAGCAGCTCAAGGGGACTAGCGGGAGGAACAGATACGCAGTATTTT. Protein sequence: CASSSRGLAGGTDTQYF.

In regard to this clonotype: Since a much larger clone is just one base distant, this may be a read error. The chain has TRBV4-2 and TRBJ2-1; 9 positions match TRBD2. CDR1 LGHNA and CDR2 YNFKEQ come from the germline V gene. This CDR3 region has 14 residues. After removal of 5 bases from V and 10 bases from J, the junction contained 9 bases not matched to a gene. The CDR3, as DNA: TGTGCCAGCAGCTTTGAGCGGGAGGCCCCCGAGCAGTTCTTC. Translated: CASSFEREAPEQFF.

This clonotype showed up just a few times. The genes are TRBV18 and TRBJ2-3; D is unclear. The CDR3 sequence is 16 residues long. V shed 5 bases and J shed 1 base, with 16 bases lying between them. Germline V gene lookup returns CDR1 KGHSH and CDR2 LQKENI. The CDR3 DNA is TGTGCCAGCTCAGGTACACCGGGCGTCGGCACAGATACGCAGTATTTT. Translating gives CASSGTPGVGTDTQYF.

This clonotype came up many times. The V gene is TRBV2, the J gene TRBJ1-3; no definite D call. Germline V lookup: CDR1 SNHLY, CDR2 FYNNEI. The V end lost 5 bases, the J end lost 0 bases, and 2 bases lay between the germline ends. The CDR3 runs to 12 residues. The CDR3 spells CASSFSGNTIYF. CDR3 DNA sequence: TGTGCCAGCAGTTTCTCTGGAAACACCATATATTTT.

CDR3 DNA sequence: TGTGCCAGCAGCTTAGAGCGGGAGACCCAGTACTTC. It yields the protein CASSLERETQYF. The chain employs TRBV7-9 and TRBJ2-5; tentatively, D is TRBD2 (5 bases). V gave up 1 base and J gave up 5 bases, with 5 bases separating them. This CDR3 is built from 12 residues. The germline gives CDR1 SEHNR, CDR2 FQNEAQ (reference sequence).

This clonotype was found a few times. The chain carries TRBV29-1 and TRBJ1-1; maybe TRBD1 (6 bases). This CDR3 comprises 13 residues. Germline CDR1 SQVTM, CDR2 ANQGSEA. V lost 5 bases to trimming and J lost 3 bases, with 13 bases between them. This CDR3 is CSVRGQGYTEAFF. The DNA for the CDR3 is TGCAGCGTTCGTGGGCAGGGGTACACTGAAGCTTTCTTT.

V usage is TRBV12-3 or TRBV12-4 and J usage is TRBJ2-3; 14 positions match TRBD2. The CDR3 extends over 15 amino acids. V lost 5 bases to trimming and J lost 8 bases; unmatched junction nucleotides: 6. In DNA form, the CDR3 reads TGTGCCAGCAGTCAGGGACTAGCGGGAGTAGGTACGCAGTATTTT. As protein: CASSQGLAGVGTQYF.

V usage is TRBV28 and J usage is TRBJ2-7; D remains unclear. CDR3 length: 11 amino acids. V was trimmed by 8 bases and J by 9 bases, leaving 14 bases between them. The germline gives CDR1 MDHEN, CDR2 SYDVKM. The CDR3 loop is CASRSPRGQYF. The DNA of the CDR3 is TGTGCCAGCCGGAGCCCAAGAGGGCAGTACTTC. The variable domain in full, completed from reference TRBV28 and TRBJ2-7, reads DVKVTQSSRYLVKRTGEKVFLECVQDMDHENMFWYRQDPGLGLRLIYFSYDVKMKEKGDIPEGYSVSREKKERFSLILESASTNQTSMYLCASRSPRGQYFGPGTRLTVT.

For this clonotype: Just one base apart from a much larger clone, this may be a read error. This chain links TRBV7-2 with TRBJ2-7; 11 bases are shared with TRBD2. The CDR3 covers 15 residues. From germline, CDR1 is SGHTA and CDR2 FQGNSA. This chain's CDR3 is CASSSGLAGPYDQYF. The DNA for the CDR3 is TGTGCCAGCAGCTCCGGACTAGCGGGCCCCTACGACCAGTACTTC.

The CDR3 DNA reads as TGTGCCAGTAGTAGGCAGACTTCCTATGACAATGAGCAGTTCTTC. It yields the protein CASSRQTSYDNEQFF. This chain joins TRBV19 and TRBJ2-1; D remains unclear. The CDR3 contains 15 residues. Trimming removed 4 bases from V and 5 bases from J, with 15 bases in between. In germline, CDR1 is LNHDA, CDR2 SQIVND (reference sequence).

The chain has TRBV10-1 and TRBJ2-3; 9 positions agree with TRBD2. Losses at the gene ends were 7 bases for V and 0 bases for J; bases not matched to a gene: 5. Germline lookup yields CDR1 WNHNN and CDR2 SYGVQD (reference sequence). The CDR3 covers 15 residues. DNA of the CDR3: TGCGCCAGCAATCTAGCGGGGACTAGCACAGATACGCAGTATTTT. Amino acids: CASNLAGTSTDTQYF.

This clonotype appeared a few times. The J gene is TRBJ1-1, the V gene TRBV5-1; TRBD1 agrees at 11 bases. CDR3 length: 15 amino acids. V trimming: 4 bases; J trimming: 5 bases; junction bases outside the gene matches: 7. Germline values: CDR1 SGHRS, CDR2 YFSETQ. CDR3 bases: TGCGCCAGCAGCCCCGGGACAGGGGGACGGACTGAAGCTTTCTTT. This encodes CASSPGTGGRTEAFF.

There are many counts of this clonotype. The gene calls are TRBV5-1 and TRBJ2-7; TRBD2 matches 11 bases. Unmatched junction bases numbered 10, after V lost 6 bases and J lost 5 bases. The germline V gene has CDR1 SGHRS and CDR2 YFSETQ. The CDR3 extends over 15 amino acids. CDR3 sequence reads: CASTVAGGPFDEQYF. In nucleotides, the CDR3 is TGCGCCAGCACAGTAGCGGGAGGGCCCTTTGACGAGCAGTACTTC.

This clonotype occurred many times. This rearrangement joins TRBV29-1 to TRBJ1-1; D call uncertain. V was clipped by 8 bases and J by 3 bases, with 10 bases between them. The CDR3 length is 11 residues. From germline, CDR1 is SQVTM and CDR2 ANQGSEA. The CDR3 DNA follows: TGCAGCCACTACTCCCACACTGAAGCTTTCTTT. It yields the protein CSHYSHTEAFF. The full variable domain, completed using reference TRBV29-1 and TRBJ1-1, is SAVISQKPSRDICQRGTSLTIQCQVDSQVTMMFWYRQQPGQSLTLIATANQGSEATYESGFVIDKFPISRPNLTFSTLTVSNMSPEDSSIYLCSHYSHTEAFFGQGTRLTVV.